The sequence of this TCR beta chain was determined in a study of T cell responses to AZD1222 COVID-19 vaccine. Profiled with immunoSEQ multiplex PCR; TCRdb holds only in-frame clones, not every one. The data show approximately 150,000 clones, more than 80% seen once. The germline V gene encodes CDR1 SGHTS and CDR2 YDEGEE. This CDR3 is 18 amino acids long. Between the trimmed V and J ends, which lost 3 bases and 3 bases, there was a span of 22 bases. The sequence was obtained from an adult who received the AZD1222 COVID-19 vaccine. V and J are TRBV5-8 and TRBJ2-1; D is possibly TRBD2 (5 bases). The source was peripheral blood, collected 28 days after the second AZD1222 dose. This CDR3 is CASSSTPGMGSLYNEQFF. DNA for the CDR3: TGTGCCAGCAGCTCGACACCCGGGATGGGGTCCCTCTACAATGAGCAGTTCTTC.